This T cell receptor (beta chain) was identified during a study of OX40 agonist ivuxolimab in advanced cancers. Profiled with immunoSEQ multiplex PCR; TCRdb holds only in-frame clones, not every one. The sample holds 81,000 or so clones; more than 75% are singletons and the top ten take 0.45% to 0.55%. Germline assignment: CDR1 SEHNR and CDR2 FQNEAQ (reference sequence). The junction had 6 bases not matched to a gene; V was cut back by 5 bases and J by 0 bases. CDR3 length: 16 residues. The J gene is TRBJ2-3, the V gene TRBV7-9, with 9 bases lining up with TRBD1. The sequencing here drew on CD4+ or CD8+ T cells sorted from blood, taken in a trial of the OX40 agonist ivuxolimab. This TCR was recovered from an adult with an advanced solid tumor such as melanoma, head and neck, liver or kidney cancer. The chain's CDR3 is CASSRGTGQSTDTQYF. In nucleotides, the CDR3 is TGTGCCAGCAGCCGAGGGACAGGGCAAAGCACAGATACGCAGTATTTT.